A single sample is the source of the 21 T cell receptor beta chains below, sequenced in a study of shared clonotypes between healthy human individuals. Here immunoSEQ multiplex PCR was the method, and the copy in TCRdb shows in-frame clones only, minus some. Of about 960,000 clones in the sample, about 80% were seen once. The sequenced sample consisted of memory CD4+ T cells sorted from blood. The subset was: CD45RA-negative fraction. Receptor source: a man between 18 and 35 years old in good health.

This clone appeared a single time. This rearrangement joins TRBV18 to TRBJ2-3, with TRBD2 identical over 9 bases. V shed 4 bases, J shed 0 bases, and the junction held 20 bases outside the gene matches. CDR3 size: 21 residues. Looked up from germline, CDR1 is KGHSH and CDR2 is LQKENI. The CDR3 DNA reads as TGTGCCAGCTCACTAGCCGCACGGGAGGTAGCGGGGGACTCTAGCACAGATACGCAGTATTTT. It codes for CASSLAAREVAGDSSTDTQYF.

There are a few counts of this clone. The chain is built from TRBV20-1 and TRBJ2-1, with 7 bases fitting TRBD2. This CDR3 region has 11 residues. With 3 bases clipped from V and 10 bases from J, the junction kept 3 bases outside the gene matches. CDR1 DFQATT and CDR2 SNEGSKA come from the germline V gene (reference sequence). CDR3 amino acids: CSASPAGEQFF. CDR3 in DNA: TGCAGTGCTAGCCCAGCGGGGGAGCAGTTCTTC.

The chain links TRBV4-1 to TRBJ2-6; D is unresolved. The CDR3 totals 19 residues. V lost 0 bases and J lost 2, with 17 bases in between. Germline CDR1 reads MGHRA; CDR2 reads YSYEKL. This chain's CDR3 is CASSQDEALARPGANVLTF. The CDR3 region has the DNA TGCGCCAGCAGCCAAGATGAGGCCCTGGCTAGGCCTGGGGCCAACGTCCTGACTTTC.

The chain uses TRBV5-6 and TRBJ1-1, with D tentatively TRBD1 (6 bases). V lost 0 bases, J lost 1 base, and 10 bases lay in between. This CDR3 has 15 residues. Germline CDR1 is SGHDT and CDR2 is YYEEEE. As DNA, the CDR3 is TGTGCCAGCAGCTTGGAGCCAGGGGAGAACACTGAAGCTTTCTTT. Protein product: CASSLEPGENTEAFF. The full variable domain, in which reference TRBV5-6 and TRBJ1-1 provide the parts outside the CDR3, is DAGVTQSPTHLIKTRGQQVTLRCSPKSGHDTVSWYQQALGQGPQFIFQYYEEEERQRGNFPDRFSGHQFPNYSSELNVNALLLGDSALYLCASSLEPGENTEAFFGQGTRLTVV.

The rearrangement joins TRBV7-6 to TRBJ2-2; TRBD2 matches 10 bases. CDR1 is SGHVS and CDR2 is FNYEAQ in the germline V gene. V shed 0 bases, J shed 1 base, and the junction held 2 bases outside the gene matches. The CDR3 length is 17 residues. Here the CDR3 reads CASSLATSGMNTGELFF. CDR3 coding DNA: TGTGCCAGCAGCTTAGCTACTAGCGGGATGAACACCGGGGAGCTGTTTTTT.

This clone was detected a few times. The chain combines TRBV19 with TRBJ1-3, with unresolved D. This CDR3 has 14 residues. CDR1 LNHDA and CDR2 SQIVND come from the germline V gene (reference sequence). The germline V and J ends were trimmed by 6 bases and 4 bases, with 13 bases remaining between them. For the CDR3, the DNA is TGTGCCAGTAGAACCCGGGGAGAAGGAAACACCATATATTTT. It specifies CASRTRGEGNTIYF.

This clone has ten or more counts. The chain employs TRBV2 and TRBJ2-5, with D tentatively TRBD2 (6 bases). This CDR3 is built from 17 residues. Per the germline V gene, CDR1 is SNHLY and CDR2 is FYNNEI. With 3 bases removed from V and 2 bases from J, the gap between germline ends came to 19 bases. Here the CDR3 reads CASSDVQGLGGQETQYF. The DNA for the CDR3 is TGTGCCAGCAGTGATGTTCAGGGTTTGGGGGGTCAAGAGACCCAGTACTTC.

The chain links TRBV7-9 to TRBJ1-1; D is perhaps TRBD1 (5 bases). This CDR3 has 14 amino acids. Trimming left V 6 bases short and J 4 bases short, with 15 bases between. Germline loops: CDR1 SEHNR, CDR2 FQNEAQ (reference sequence). The CDR3 sequence is CASSRNWGGTEAFF. The CDR3 nucleotides read TGTGCCAGCAGTCGAAACTGGGGCGGCACTGAAGCTTTCTTT.

This rearrangement joins TRBV6-1 to TRBJ2-3; 11 bases agree with TRBD2. After removal of 3 bases from V and 0 bases from J, the junction contained 8 bases not matched to a gene. Per germline, CDR1 MNHNS and CDR2 SASEGT. This CDR3 region has 18 residues. The CDR3 nucleotides read TGTGCCAGCAGTGAGGGGACTAGCGGACGGAGTAGCACAGATACGCAGTATTTT. Its translation: CASSEGTSGRSSTDTQYF.

The chain combines TRBV6-4 with TRBJ2-7, with D possibly being TRBD2 (5 bases). CDR3 length: 14 residues. The germline V gene has CDR1 MRHNA and CDR2 SNTAGT. Trimming removed 10 bases from V and 0 bases from J, with 16 bases in between. The CDR3 here is CATHTEGNSYEQYF. DNA of the CDR3: TGTGCCACCCACACCGAGGGAAACTCCTACGAGCAGTACTTC.

V gene TRBV2 combines with J gene TRBJ1-1, with 7 bases identical to TRBD1. Germline V gene lookup returns CDR1 SNHLY and CDR2 FYNNEI. CDR3 length: 13 amino acids. With V trimmed by 6 bases and J by 7 bases, 8 bases remained unmatched. The CDR3 coding sequence is TGTGCCAGCAGGGATACAGGGGAAATTGAAGCTTTCTTT. Translated: CASRDTGEIEAFF.

V and J are TRBV6-5 and TRBJ1-1, with a weak D call TRBD1 (5 bases). Trimming pared 5 bases from V and 5 bases from J, leaving 18 bases between. The germline V gene has CDR1 MNHEY and CDR2 SVGAGI. CDR3 length equals 15 residues. For the CDR3, the DNA is TGTGCCAGCAGTAAGCAGGGATGGGGAAAGACTGAAGCTTTCTTT. Its protein product is CASSKQGWGKTEAFF.

This clone appeared a single time. The chain combines TRBV11-2 with TRBJ1-4; D is undetermined. V lost 1 base, J lost 8 bases, and 14 bases lay in between. Germline lookup yields CDR1 SGHAT and CDR2 FQNNGV. The CDR3 has 15 residues. CDR3 residues: CASSLGDLGSEKLFF. The CDR3 coding sequence is TGTGCCAGCAGCTTAGGAGATTTGGGAAGCGAAAAACTGTTTTTT.

The chain employs TRBV27 and TRBJ1-4; D not certain. Deletions cut 8 bases from V and 0 bases from J, with 13 bases between. CDR3 length: 15 residues. The germline CDR1 and CDR2 sequences are MNHEY and SMNVEV (reference sequence). The CDR3 reads CASARSRSTNEKLFF. The CDR3 nucleotides read TGTGCCAGCGCGCGGTCCCGCTCAACTAATGAAAAACTGTTTTTT. The variable domain in full, completed from reference TRBV27 and TRBJ1-4, reads EAQVTQNPRYLITVTGKKLTVTCSQNMNHEYMSWYRQDPGLGLRQIYYSMNVEVTDKGDVPEGYKVSRKEKRNFPLILESPSPNQTSLYFCASARSRSTNEKLFFGSGTQLSVL.

The chain has TRBV30 and TRBJ1-1; 7 bases are a match to TRBD1. The trim removed 7 bases at V and 6 bases at J, leaving 17 bases unmatched. CDR3 length equals 15 residues. Germline V lookup: CDR1 GTSNPN, CDR2 SVGIG (reference sequence). CDR3 loop: CALTGNLGIGAEAFF. The DNA of the CDR3 is TGTGCCTTGACAGGGAATTTGGGGATTGGAGCTGAAGCTTTCTTT.

The J gene is TRBJ2-1, the V gene TRBV7-9, with 8 bases aligning to TRBD2. Germline-derived CDR1 and CDR2 are SEHNR and FQNEAQ (reference sequence). V was pared by 1 base and J by 6 bases, with 5 bases of the junction left unmatched. The CDR3 totals 15 residues. Here the CDR3 reads CASSLGAGGPNEQFF. CDR3 in DNA: TGTGCCAGCAGCTTAGGGGCGGGAGGCCCCAATGAGCAGTTCTTC.

This clone was found many times. The rearrangement joins TRBV30 to TRBJ2-3, with unresolved D. In germline, CDR1 is GTSNPN, CDR2 SVGIG (reference sequence). V was trimmed by 2 bases and J by 6 bases, leaving 12 bases between them. The CDR3 covers 13 residues. The CDR3 DNA reads as TGTGCCTGGAGTCTAAACCTTCGCGATACGCAGTATTTT. Amino acids: CAWSLNLRDTQYF.

This chain links TRBV30 with TRBJ2-2; D unresolved. The CDR3 is 14 amino acids. Trimming cost V 0 bases and J 1 base, with 6 bases left between them. The V gene's germline CDR1 is GTSNPN and CDR2 SVGIG (reference sequence). CDR3 sequence (DNA): TGTGCCTGGAGTGTAATCTTGAACACCGGGGAGCTGTTTTTT. Its translation: CAWSVILNTGELFF. The whole variable domain, filled in from reference TRBV30 and TRBJ2-2, reads SQTIHQWPATLVQPVGSPLSLECTVEGTSNPNLYWYRQAAGRGLQLLFYSVGIGQISSEVPQNLSASRPQDRQFILSSKKLLLSDSGFYLCAWSVILNTGELFFGEGSRLTVL.

The genes are TRBV7-2 and TRBJ2-3, with 9 bases lining up with TRBD2. The germline gives CDR1 SGHTA, CDR2 FQGNSA. The CDR3 runs to 14 residues. With V trimmed by 11 bases and J by 2 bases, 8 bases remained unmatched. CDR3 in DNA: TGTGCCTCAGCGGGGGGCCCCCTCACAGATACGCAGTATTTT. Amino acids: CASAGGPLTDTQYF.

This clone was observed a handful of times. The chain links TRBV4-3 to TRBJ2-2; TRBD1 might be the D (6 bases). V lost 4 bases and J lost 3, with 12 bases in between. Germline CDR1 reads LGHNA; CDR2 reads YSLEER. The CDR3 is made up of 15 amino acids. In DNA, the CDR3 is TGCGCCAGCAGCCTCCTAGGGGGATACACCGGGGAGCTGTTTTTT. This translates into CASSLLGGYTGELFF.

The chain has TRBV5-4 and TRBJ1-1; D call uncertain. This CDR3 has 14 residues. The germline V and J ends were trimmed by 0 bases and 1 base, with 7 bases remaining between them. Germline V gene data show CDR1 as SGHNT and CDR2 as YYREEE (reference sequence). The CDR3 DNA follows: TGTGCCAGCAGCTTGGGATCCGGGAACACTGAAGCTTTCTTT. Protein sequence: CASSLGSGNTEAFF.